This T cell receptor (beta chain) was retrieved from a study of T cells after yellow fever vaccination. Findings and limits, study-wide: A small share of clonotypes appeared in both CD4 and CD8 compartments. Contamination of FACS-sorted repertoires by abundant clonotypes from the bulk population could occur.

Germline CDR1 and CDR2: KGHSH and LQKENI. The V segment lost 3 bases and the J segment 5 bases; nucleotides outside the gene matches: 9. The CDR3 extends over 15 amino acids. About this clonotype: Its cognate antigen is unknown.

5'RACE template switching produced TCR cDNA carrying a universal primer site and UMIs. TCRdb re-called the 5' RACE reads with MiXCR, one entry per CDR3 protein. Of roughly 500,000 distinct CDR3 sequences listed, 19% are singletons. The sample in question was PBMCs, obtained 15 days after the yellow fever booster vaccination. The receptor was derived from a man aged 25 to 40 who received the YFV17D yellow fever vaccine. The rearrangement uses TRBV18 and TRBJ2-7; 8 nucleotides line up with TRBD1. The DNA for the CDR3 is TGTGCCAGCTCACCTCGACAGGGGTCGCCGGACGAGCAGTACTTC. Residues: CASSPRQGSPDEQYF.